This T cell receptor (beta chain) was profiled in a study of blood T cell repertoires in COVID-19. Study at large: There were acute and convalescent COVID-19 samples, and they came from the United States, Italy and Spain. T cells, B-cell-depleted T cells, or PBMCs supplied cDNA or gDNA.

Germline V gene data show CDR1 as MDHEN and CDR2 as SYDVKM. This CDR3 has 16 amino acids. The V and J ends lost 3 bases and 4 bases, in that order; junction bases with no gene match: 7. Assay: immunoSEQ multiplex PCR; the TCRdb copy retains only in-frame clones and omits some. In the table there are 140,000 to 150,000 clones, around 84% of which are singletons. The sample was peripheral blood. The clonotype originates from a human donor in a cohort sampled during active COVID-19. V usage is TRBV28 and J usage is TRBJ2-2; 8 bases match TRBD1. The CDR3 DNA follows: TGTGCCAGCAGTTTGGTCGGACAGGGAGTCACCGGGGAGCTGTTTTTT. Translation: CASSLVGQGVTGELFF.